This T cell receptor (beta chain) was obtained from a study of spatial heterogeneity in lung cancer. Study summary: Unique TCR and UMI combinations averaged more than ten appearances each in raw reads.

TCRdb used MiXCR to reprocess the 5' RACE reads, holding one entry per CDR3 protein. The sample carries approximately 94,000 distinct CDR3 sequences, under 4.5% recorded once. Described time point: sample taken at primary tumor resection. Untreated early-stage non-small cell lung cancer patients, over 55 in total, were the donors. The input material, whole RNA from tumor, nontumor lung or frozen PBMC, was sequenced unsorted. Study outcomes and limitations: Intratumoral expanded alpha and beta TCR counts were found to track tumor mutation counts. Ubiquitous and regional nonsynonymous mutations were each tracked by the matching count of ubiquitous or regional expanded TCRs.

This clonotype came up many times. Antigen specificity is unknown. The germline V and J ends were trimmed by 2 bases and 1 base, with 5 bases remaining between them. Germline CDR1 is MNHEY and CDR2 is SMNVEV (reference sequence). The CDR3 loop spans 13 amino acids. The sample was lung tumor tissue, taken at surgery. The sequence derives from a male donor with early-stage non-small cell lung cancer. The V gene is TRBV27, the J gene TRBJ1-1; D gene uncertain. CDR3 amino acids: CASSLAGNTEAFF. The CDR3 DNA follows: TGTGCCAGCAGTTTAGCAGGGAACACTGAAGCTTTCTTT.